This T cell receptor (beta chain) comes out of a study of CD8+ T cells in alopecia areata (dated by TCRdb to the late 2010s). Looking at the study overall: Treated patients were enrolled in an open-label pilot trial of oral tofacitinib at 5 to 10 mg twice daily for moderate-to-severe alopecia areata. TCRbeta CDR3 regions were amplified by immunoSEQ multiplex PCR with 35 Vbeta forward and 13 Jbeta reverse primers. RNA was obtained with the PAXgene miRNA kit for fixed scalp, the miRNeasy kit for PBMCs, and the RNeasy kit for mouse skin. High-throughput TCRbeta sequencing was used to examine T cell clonal expansion in alopecia areata in both the C3H/HeJ mouse model and human patients. Patients stayed on tofacitinib for 6 to 18 months and then had 6 months of follow-up off drug so that delayed response and recurrence could be assessed. Scalp clonality was compared among normal scalp (n=4), patchy alopecia areata scalp (n=8), and alopecia totalis/universalis scalp (n=8). On the human side, TCRbeta sequencing was run on scalp tissue and on sorted CD4+ and CD8+ peripheral blood T cells from healthy controls and from alopecia areata patients with either patchy or totalis/universalis disease. Biopsies were taken from tofacitinib-treated patients at baseline and at 4 and 24 weeks of treatment, and a later scalp biopsy was taken in several of the tofacitinib-treated patients. Paper-wide results and their limitations: Shared TCR sequences between patients were less evident than in mice, which may be partly attributable to HLA diversity in the patient population. Higher clonality and more expanded CD8+ clones were observed in lesional scalp than in normal scalp, particularly in alopecia totalis/universalis, a finding suggestive of antigenic drive. Unlike mouse skin, which is dominated by gammadelta T cells, normal human skin has resident alphabeta T cells that are also sequenced, and this complicates analysis of the scalp TCR repertoire.

Library generation was performed with the immunoSEQ multiplex PCR assay. To provide template for TCR sequencing, every sample had RNA extracted and reverse transcribed into cDNA. First-strand cDNA was synthesized with SuperScript III using a 2:1 mix of oligo-dT and random hexamers. Amplification bias was assessed with a synthetic immune receptor repertoire, and residual bias was removed computationally. In the paper's pipeline: Raw reads were preprocessed to remove errors, and CDR3 was defined by IMGT conventions from the conserved cysteine to phenylalanine. Clonality was calculated as 1 minus Shannon entropy normalized by log2 of the number of productive unique TCRs. CD4 or CD8 identity of scalp clones was inferred by cross-referencing scalp TCRbeta sequences with sorted blood CD4 and CD8 repertoires. In TCRdb, the immuneACCESS table is reduced to in-frame sequences with V and J assigned. These tables do not hold every clone; where another copy was compared, an unresolved V gene accounts for under half, and the others remain unexplained. That table furnishes V, J and clone size, whereas the DNA furnished D and trimming. This sample has 10,000 to 15,000 clones in its table, and roughly 50% of those were observed once. The ten largest clones capture under 15% of the sample.

Lesional scalp punch biopsies and peripheral blood were collected from alopecia areata patients. Human scalp biopsies were fixed immediately in PAXgene tissue containers. Turning to this clone: Its antigen target is currently unknown. Base qualities are not at hand, and no much larger clone is one base apart.

The origin of this receptor is a human donor with alopecia areata. The specimen was skin.

Here is the DNA: TGTGCCAGCAGTGGTTCCGCGTCTGGGGCCAACGTCCTGACTTTC. It codes for CASSGSASGANVLTF. The receptor chain draws on TRBV6-1 and TRBJ2-6; a confident D gene designation cannot be given. The CDR3 starts with the cysteine, ends with the phenylalanine, and has 15 residues. Left in the record is the CDR3 DNA by itself, 45 bases read in frame from the first base. Trimming takes 4 bases from V and 1 base from J, and the germline ends sit 8 bases apart. From the germline V gene, CDR1 is MNHNS and CDR2 is SASEGT.